What follows are 9 T cell receptor beta chains derived from one specimen sequenced in a study of cytomegalovirus exposure and HLA in healthy donors. Vbeta (60) and Jbeta (13) primers were used in the PCR. Assay: immunoSEQ multiplex PCR; the TCRdb copy retains only in-frame clones and omits some. The sample includes some 150,000 clones, around 80% of them seen just once. Sample: PBMCs. These receptors all stem from a female donor in good health and CMV-seronegative.

The CDR3 region has the DNA TGCGCCAGCAGCATCGTCCCGGGACAGGGGAAAGGTGCGGGGGCCAACGTCCTGACTTTC. Encoded protein: CASSIVPGQGKGAGANVLTF. The rearrangement joins TRBV5-1 to TRBJ2-6; TRBD1 matches 10 bases. Per germline, CDR1 SGHRS and CDR2 YFSETQ. This CDR3 is built from 20 residues. Trimming removed 4 bases from V and 4 bases from J; junction bases left unmatched: 17.

The chain recombines TRBV28 with TRBJ1-2; possibly TRBD1 for D (6 bases). V lost 6 bases and J lost 1, with 18 bases in between. Germline CDR1 is MDHEN and CDR2 is SYDVKM. CDR3 length: 16 amino acids. The CDR3 sequence: CASSPWGRGDNYGYTF. CDR3 nucleotide sequence: TGTGCCAGCAGCCCCTGGGGCAGGGGCGATAACTATGGCTACACCTTC.

This clone was observed once. The chain uses TRBV19 and TRBJ2-7, with 7 nucleotides matching TRBD1. The CDR3 loop spans 13 amino acids. Germline assignment: CDR1 LNHDA and CDR2 SQIVND (reference sequence). The V and J ends lost 5 bases and 3 bases, in that order; junction bases with no gene match: 4. The CDR3 sequence: CASSVRQGYEQYF. The DNA for the CDR3 is TGTGCCAGTAGTGTACGACAGGGCTACGAGCAGTACTTC.

This clone was picked up one time. The genes are TRBV4-1 and TRBJ1-4; D possibly corresponds to TRBD1 (6 bases). The CDR3 loop spans 17 amino acids. The germline V and J ends were trimmed by 1 base and 4 bases, with 16 bases remaining between them. Germline loops: CDR1 MGHRA, CDR2 YSYEKL. The CDR3 DNA follows: TGCGCCAGCAGCCAAGTCGGGGCAGGGGCGAATAATGAAAAACTGTTTTTT. Its protein is CASSQVGAGANNEKLFF.

The chain carries TRBV28 and TRBJ2-3; 8 bases line up with TRBD1. Germline CDR1 reads MDHEN; CDR2 reads SYDVKM. V shed 6 bases, J shed 1 base, and the junction held 15 bases outside the gene matches. This CDR3 is built from 18 residues. The CDR3 reads CASSDRDRGLLGTDTQYF. In DNA, the CDR3 is TGTGCCAGCAGCGATCGTGACAGGGGACTTCTTGGCACAGATACGCAGTATTTT.

This rearrangement joins TRBV27 to TRBJ2-5; 13 nucleotides agree with TRBD2. The CDR3 extends over 16 amino acids. CDR1 is MNHEY, CDR2 SMNVEV, per germline (reference sequence). Unmatched junction bases numbered 9, after V lost 6 bases and J lost 5 bases. In DNA form, the CDR3 reads TGTGCCAGCAGCAAAGGACTAGCGGGAGTAGGGGAGACCCAGTACTTC. Translation gives CASSKGLAGVGETQYF.

V usage is TRBV7-9 and J usage is TRBJ2-2; D gene unclear. CDR3 size: 13 residues. Deletions cut 5 bases from V and 4 bases from J, with 8 bases between. The germline V gene encodes CDR1 SEHNR and CDR2 FQNEAQ (reference sequence). CDR3 amino acids: CASSLIVTGELFF. DNA for the CDR3: TGTGCCAGCAGCCTAATTGTCACCGGGGAGCTGTTTTTT.

This clone was seen just once. This chain joins TRBV2 and TRBJ2-2, with TRBD2 matching 13 bases. CDR1 is SNHLY and CDR2 is FYNNEI in the germline V gene. After removal of 9 bases from V and 6 bases from J, the junction contained 4 bases not matched to a gene. The CDR3 loop spans 14 amino acids. The CDR3 region has the DNA TGTGCCAGAAGGACTAGCGGGAGTTCCGGGGAGCTGTTTTTT. Its protein product is CARRTSGSSGELFF.

This chain links TRBV9 with TRBJ2-1; the D gene is possibly TRBD1 (6 bases). The CDR3 spans 14 residues. Looked up from germline, CDR1 is SGDLS and CDR2 is YYNGEE. V was pared by 4 bases and J by 5 bases, with 13 bases between. The CDR3 loop is CASSLPDSNNEQFF. The CDR3 nucleotides read TGTGCCAGCAGCCTACCGGACAGTAACAATGAGCAGTTCTTC. The full variable domain, in which reference TRBV9 and TRBJ2-1 provide the parts outside the CDR3, is DSGVTQTPKHLITATGQRVTLRCSPRSGDLSVYWYQQSLDQGLQFLIQYYNGEERAKGNILERFSAQQFPDLHSELNLSSLELGDSALYFCASSLPDSNNEQFFGPGTRLTVL.